The 9 T cell receptor beta chains presented below share a single source sample, sequenced in a study of shared clonotypes between healthy human individuals. The method was immunoSEQ multiplex PCR; TCRdb's version includes in-frame clones alone and lacks a portion of them. The data contain under 2,500,000 clones, under 97% of them singletons. Specimen: naive CD4+ T cells sorted from blood. Regarding subset: CD45RA+ positively selected. All receptors derive from a man between 18 and 35 years old in good health.

The V and J genes are TRBV30 and TRBJ1-4; no clear D gene. Germline CDR1 reads GTSNPN; CDR2 reads SVGIG (reference sequence). The CDR3 runs to 14 residues. Between the trimmed V and J ends, which lost 1 base and 0 bases, there was a span of 6 bases. This chain's CDR3 is CAWSGFATNEKLFF. CDR3 coding DNA: TGTGCCTGGAGTGGGTTTGCAACTAATGAAAAACTGTTTTTT. Full variable domain (rest looked up from reference TRBV30 and TRBJ1-4): SQTIHQWPATLVQPVGSPLSLECTVEGTSNPNLYWYRQAAGRGLQLLFYSVGIGQISSEVPQNLSASRPQDRQFILSSKKLLLSDSGFYLCAWSGFATNEKLFFGSGTQLSVL.

The chain joins TRBV19 to TRBJ1-1; D remains ambiguous. Trimming stripped 0 bases from V and 3 bases from J, with 14 bases between. The germline V gene has CDR1 LNHDA and CDR2 SQIVND (reference sequence). CDR3 size: 16 residues. CDR3 sequence: CASSIDGLGKDTEAFF. The CDR3 coding sequence is TGTGCCAGTAGTATAGACGGCCTGGGAAAGGACACTGAAGCTTTCTTT.

The V gene is TRBV29-1, the J gene TRBJ1-3; TRBD1 might be the D (6 bases). This CDR3 is 15 amino acids long. Trimming took off 3 bases at V and 0 bases at J, with 12 bases between the two ends. Germline values: CDR1 SQVTM, CDR2 ANQGSEA. The CDR3 coding sequence is TGCAGCGTTGAGGTCGGACAGTACTCTGGAAACACCATATATTTT. Amino acids: CSVEVGQYSGNTIYF.

The V call is TRBV10-2, the J call TRBJ2-5; TRBD2 matches at 7 bases. This CDR3 is built from 14 residues. Losses at the gene ends were 8 bases for V and 1 base for J; bases not matched to a gene: 7. CDR1 and CDR2 (germline): WSHSY, SAAADI. CDR3 residues: CASRRGTIQETQYF. DNA of the CDR3: TGCGCCAGCCGGCGGGGGACGATCCAAGAGACCCAGTACTTC.

CDR3 sequence: CAINAGRESPLHF. Here the CDR3 DNA reads TGTGCCATCAACGCAGGGCGGGAGTCACCCCTCCACTTT. V and J are TRBV10-3 and TRBJ1-6; TRBD1 might be the D (5 bases). The length of the CDR3 is 13 residues. Trimming stripped 7 bases from V and 10 bases from J, with 14 bases between. Germline CDR1 and CDR2: ENHRY and SYGVKD.

A word on this clone: Other DNA variants within this sample encode the same CDR3. The gene calls are TRBV10-3 and TRBJ1-5; a possible D gene is TRBD1 (6 bases). The ends were cut back, 6 bases at V and 0 bases at J, with 9 bases in the middle. The CDR3 is 14 amino acids. Germline V CDR1 and CDR2: ENHRY, SYGVKD. The CDR3 DNA sequence: TGTGCCATCAGCTCAGGGGATAGCAATCAGCCCCAGCATTTT. Translation gives CAISSGDSNQPQHF.

Points on this clone: Additional DNA sequences in this sample encode the identical CDR3. The rearrangement uses TRBV30 and TRBJ2-7; no clear D gene. Per the germline V gene, CDR1 is GTSNPN and CDR2 is SVGIG (reference sequence). This CDR3 comprises 12 residues. The V gene lost 0 bases and the J gene lost 4 bases, with 7 bases spanning the gap. CDR3 sequence: CAWSVSNYEQYF. CDR3 DNA sequence: TGTGCCTGGAGTGTAAGCAATTACGAGCAGTACTTC.

The chain couples TRBV27 to TRBJ2-1, with TRBD2 identical over 11 bases. After removal of 2 bases from V and 9 bases from J, the junction contained 6 bases not matched to a gene. CDR1 MNHEY and CDR2 SMNVEV come from the germline V gene (reference sequence). This CDR3 spans 15 amino acids. The CDR3 region is CASSLKLAGAGEQFF. CDR3 nucleotides: TGTGCCAGCAGTTTAAAACTAGCGGGAGCTGGTGAGCAGTTCTTC.

The chain links TRBV19 to TRBJ2-1, with 13 bases fitting TRBD2. This CDR3 is built from 16 residues. The germline V gene encodes CDR1 LNHDA and CDR2 SQIVND (reference sequence). Losses at the gene ends were 6 bases for V and 4 bases for J; bases not matched to a gene: 6. The CDR3 loop is CASRRTSGSFYNEQFF. CDR3 in DNA: TGTGCCAGTAGACGGACTAGCGGGAGTTTTTACAATGAGCAGTTCTTC.